Listed below are T cell receptor beta chains from one sample, sequenced in a study of blood T cell repertoires in COVID-19. Some clones are missing from TCRdb's copy, which holds only in-frame ones; the method was immunoSEQ multiplex PCR. The sample includes about 180,000 clones, approximately 86% of them seen just once. Sample: peripheral blood. The receptors stem from a woman aged 80 or over with acute or convalescent COVID-19. Each CDR3 is given with its conserved first and last residue. Each record gives: CDR3 protein, CDR3 DNA, D gene, J gene, V gene, clone size. A D gene is named only where the DNA matches it firmly. A clone size is listed for some rows: how often the clone was seen (once, few, many), or a class if it is expanded.

CDR3aa: CASSGQGALNTEAFF; CDR3nt: TGTGCCAGTAGCGGACAGGGGGCGTTGAACACTGAAGCTTTCTTT; d_gene: TRBD1; j_gene: TRBJ1-1; v_gene: TRBV19; abundance: NA
CDR3aa: CASSYSRGNYGYTF; CDR3nt: TGTGCCAGCAGTTACTCCCGGGGGAACTATGGCTACACCTTC; d_gene: NA; j_gene: TRBJ1-2; v_gene: TRBV6-6; abundance: NA
CDR3aa: CASKEGPPFRELFF; CDR3nt: TGTGCCAGCAAGGAGGGCCCCCCCTTTCGGGAGCTGTTTTTT; d_gene: NA; j_gene: TRBJ2-2; v_gene: TRBV3-1/TRBV3-2; abundance: NA
CDR3aa: CASKWGGGDEQFF; CDR3nt: TGTGCCAGCAAGTGGGGTGGAGGGGATGAGCAGTTCTTC; d_gene: NA; j_gene: TRBJ2-1; v_gene: TRBV6-5; abundance: NA
CDR3aa: CASSSYPGTEKLFF; CDR3nt: TGTGCCAGCAGCTCTTACCCCGGGACAGAAAAACTGTTTTTT; d_gene: NA; j_gene: TRBJ1-4; v_gene: TRBV7-8; abundance: NA
CDR3aa: CASSQDRGQGVADTQYF; CDR3nt: TGCGCCAGCAGCCAAGATCGCGGACAGGGGGTAGCAGATACGCAGTATTTT; d_gene: TRBD1; j_gene: TRBJ2-3; v_gene: TRBV4-3; abundance: once
CDR3aa: CASSPGLAGEQYF; CDR3nt: TGCGCCAGCAGCCCGGGACTAGCGGGCGAGCAGTACTTC; d_gene: TRBD2; j_gene: TRBJ2-7; v_gene: TRBV10-1; abundance: NA
CDR3aa: CASSLGSVAYSNQPQHF; CDR3nt: TGTGCCAGCAGTTTGGGCTCGGTCGCCTATAGCAATCAGCCCCAGCATTTT; d_gene: NA; j_gene: TRBJ1-5; v_gene: TRBV28; abundance: NA
CDR3aa: CASSPYLQGAGETQYF; CDR3nt: TGTGCCAGCAGCCCCTATCTACAGGGGGCAGGAGAGACCCAGTACTTC; d_gene: TRBD1; j_gene: TRBJ2-5; v_gene: TRBV7-2; abundance: NA
CDR3aa: CASSGDRGNIQYF; CDR3nt: TGTGCCAGCAGCGGGGACAGGGGGAACATTCAGTACTTC; d_gene: TRBD1; j_gene: TRBJ2-4; v_gene: TRBV5-6; abundance: NA
CDR3aa: CASSDRDYQETQYF; CDR3nt: TGTGCCAGCAGTGACCGGGACTACCAAGAGACCCAGTACTTC; d_gene: NA; j_gene: TRBJ2-5; v_gene: TRBV25-1; abundance: NA
CDR3aa: CASSKGPILAETNLAKNIQYF; CDR3nt: TGTGCCAGCAGCAAAGGGCCTATTCTAGCGGAAACAAACCTGGCCAAAAACATTCAGTACTTC; d_gene: NA; j_gene: TRBJ2-4; v_gene: TRBV21-1; abundance: NA
CDR3aa: CASSPPGLAGQDTQYF; CDR3nt: TGTGCCAGCAGCCCACCGGGACTAGCGGGCCAGGATACGCAGTATTTT; d_gene: TRBD2; j_gene: TRBJ2-3; v_gene: TRBV9; abundance: NA
CDR3aa: CASSPYSTSGGETQYF; CDR3nt: TGTGCCAGCAGCCCCTACTCGACTAGCGGGGGGGAGACCCAGTACTTC; d_gene: TRBD2; j_gene: TRBJ2-5; v_gene: TRBV7-2; abundance: NA
CDR3aa: CASSQGVAGDEQFF; CDR3nt: TGTGCCAGCAGCCAGGGGGTAGCGGGAGATGAGCAGTTCTTC; d_gene: TRBD2; j_gene: TRBJ2-1; v_gene: TRBV11-3; abundance: NA
CDR3aa: CASSPGGTGFLSYGYTF; CDR3nt: TGTGCCAGCAGCCCCGGGGGGACAGGGTTCTTGAGCTATGGCTACACCTTC; d_gene: TRBD1; j_gene: TRBJ1-2; v_gene: TRBV11-2; abundance: NA
CDR3aa: CASSQSDREIIYEQYF; CDR3nt: TGCGCCAGCAGTCAATCGGACAGGGAGATAATCTACGAGCAGTACTTC; d_gene: TRBD1; j_gene: TRBJ2-7; v_gene: TRBV23-1; abundance: NA